Presented here are 2 T cell receptor beta chains from one specimen sequenced in a study of blood T cell repertoires in COVID-19. Clones were read by immunoSEQ multiplex PCR, and TCRdb kept only the in-frame ones, dropping some. The table lists a few hundred thousand clones, about nine tenths of them singletons. The sequencing input was PBMCs or T cells enriched from blood (not recorded which). Receptors originate from a woman in her forties or fifties who had recovered from COVID-19.

This clone showed up just once. This same CDR3 is encoded by further DNA sequences in the sample. V usage is TRBV15 and J usage is TRBJ1-4, with TRBD1 matching 10 bases. This CDR3 is 15 amino acids long. The trim removed 0 bases at V and 7 bases at J, leaving 2 bases unmatched. Germline V lookup: CDR1 LNHNV, CDR2 YYDKDF (reference sequence). The CDR3: CATSRDRDRGEKLFF. In DNA, the CDR3 is TGTGCCACCAGCAGAGATCGGGACAGGGGTGAAAAACTGTTTTTT.

V and J are TRBV28 and TRBJ2-1, with D perhaps matching TRBD2 (5 bases). The CDR3 has 15 amino acids. Trimming shortened V by 2 bases and J by 0 bases, and 8 bases separated the two germline ends. The germline V gene has CDR1 MDHEN and CDR2 SYDVKM. CDR3 in amino acids: CASSLRRSSYNEQFF. The DNA of the CDR3 is TGTGCCAGCAGTTTAAGGAGGAGCTCCTACAATGAGCAGTTCTTC.